These T cell receptor beta chains were read from a single sample in a study of lymphopenia after photon versus proton radiotherapy. Data came from immunoSEQ multiplex PCR; TCRdb stores just in-frame clones and leaves some out. This table holds under 65,000 clones, about four fifths found once. This specimen was peripheral blood, taken from a patient treated with proton-based radiotherapy. These receptors originate from a man in his 60s with pancreatic cancer. The CDR3 runs from the conserved cysteine through the conserved F or W. A D gene is named only where the DNA matches it firmly. Clone size is given for some rows only: seen once, a few or many times, or a class if the clone is expanded.

CDR3 protein: CASRTELHQPQHF
CDR3 DNA: TGTGCCAGCAGGACTGAGCTCCATCAGCCCCAGCATTTT
V gene: TRBV6-1
J gene: TRBJ1-5
clone size: -
D gene: -

CDR3 protein: CASSEMTGRPEAFF
CDR3 DNA: TGTGCCAGCAGTGAGATGACAGGGCGGCCTGAAGCTTTCTTT
V gene: TRBV6-6
J gene: TRBJ1-1
clone size: -
D gene: TRBD1

CDR3 protein: CASSVGAGQGYEQYF
CDR3 DNA: TGTGCCAGCAGCGTAGGGGCGGGCCAGGGGTACGAGCAGTACTTC
V gene: TRBV9
J gene: TRBJ2-7
clone size: -
D gene: -

CDR3 protein: CASSFDGGPNTEAFF
CDR3 DNA: TGTGCCAGCAGCTTCGATGGGGGCCCGAACACTGAAGCTTTCTTT
V gene: TRBV11-2
J gene: TRBJ1-1
clone size: -
D gene: -

CDR3 protein: CASSYESGGSLGEQYF
CDR3 DNA: TGTGCCAGCAGTTACGAGTCGGGAGGATCTTTGGGTGAGCAGTACTTC
V gene: TRBV6-6
J gene: TRBJ2-7
clone size: -
D gene: TRBD2

CDR3 protein: CASSTGAAGNTIYF
CDR3 DNA: TGTGCCAGTAGCACAGGGGCGGCTGGAAACACCATATATTTT
V gene: TRBV19
J gene: TRBJ1-3
clone size: -
D gene: TRBD1

CDR3 protein: CASSPGQLNQPQHF
CDR3 DNA: TGTGCCAGCTCACCGGGACAGCTGAATCAGCCCCAGCATTTT
V gene: TRBV18
J gene: TRBJ1-5
clone size: -
D gene: TRBD1

CDR3 protein: CAWQFTGAGELFF
CDR3 DNA: TGTGCCTGGCAATTTACAGGGGCCGGGGAGCTGTTTTTT
V gene: TRBV30
J gene: TRBJ2-2
clone size: -
D gene: TRBD1

CDR3 protein: CASSKGSSGSPYEQYF
CDR3 DNA: TGTGCCAGCAGCAAAGGGTCTAGCGGGAGCCCCTACGAGCAGTACTTC
V gene: TRBV7-9
J gene: TRBJ2-7
clone size: -
D gene: TRBD2

CDR3 protein: CSVAPLPVAGTDTQYF
CDR3 DNA: TGCAGCGTTGCTCCACTTCCCGTAGCAGGGACAGATACGCAGTATTTT
V gene: TRBV29-1
J gene: TRBJ2-3
clone size: -
D gene: -

CDR3 protein: CASSLGVYNEQFF
CDR3 DNA: TGCGCCAGCAGCTTAGGGGTCTACAATGAGCAGTTCTTC
V gene: TRBV5-1
J gene: TRBJ2-1
clone size: once
D gene: -

CDR3 protein: CASSSGRNYEKLFF
CDR3 DNA: TGTGCCAGCAGCTCGGGACGGAACTATGAAAAACTGTTTTTT
V gene: TRBV7-2
J gene: TRBJ1-4
clone size: -
D gene: -

CDR3 protein: CASSLTAMDEQFF
CDR3 DNA: TGTGCTAGCAGCTTGACAGCCATGGATGAGCAGTTCTTC
V gene: TRBV7-7
J gene: TRBJ2-1
clone size: -
D gene: -

CDR3 protein: CAWASRAAGGGYTF
CDR3 DNA: TGTGCCTGGGCCAGCAGGGCCGCGGGTGGGGGCTACACCTTC
V gene: TRBV30
J gene: TRBJ1-2
clone size: -
D gene: -

CDR3 protein: CASSLENSGANVLTF
CDR3 DNA: TGCGCCAGCAGCTTGGAAAACTCTGGGGCCAACGTCCTGACTTTC
V gene: TRBV5-1
J gene: TRBJ2-6
clone size: -
D gene: -

CDR3 protein: CASSKRQGWETQYF
CDR3 DNA: TGTGCCAGTAGTAAGCGACAGGGTTGGGAGACCCAGTACTTC
V gene: TRBV19
J gene: TRBJ2-5
clone size: -
D gene: TRBD1

CDR3 protein: CASSKDRANSPLHF
CDR3 DNA: TGTGCCAGCAGCAAGGACAGGGCGAATTCACCCCTCCACTTT
V gene: TRBV6-1
J gene: TRBJ1-6
clone size: -
D gene: TRBD1

CDR3 protein: CASSITGANEKLFF
CDR3 DNA: TGCGCCAGCAGCATAACAGGCGCCAATGAAAAACTGTTTTTT
V gene: TRBV5-1
J gene: TRBJ1-4
clone size: -
D gene: -